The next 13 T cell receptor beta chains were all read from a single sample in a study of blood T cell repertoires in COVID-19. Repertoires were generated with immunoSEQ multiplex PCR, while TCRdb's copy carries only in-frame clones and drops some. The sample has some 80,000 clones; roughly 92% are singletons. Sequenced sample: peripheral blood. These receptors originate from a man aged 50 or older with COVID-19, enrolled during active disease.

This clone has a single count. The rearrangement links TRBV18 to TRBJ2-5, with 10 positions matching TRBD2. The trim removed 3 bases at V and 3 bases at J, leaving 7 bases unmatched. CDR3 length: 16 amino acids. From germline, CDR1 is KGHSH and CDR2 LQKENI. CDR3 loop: CASSPMGLAGEETQYF. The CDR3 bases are TGTGCCAGCTCACCTATGGGGCTAGCGGGAGAAGAGACCCAGTACTTC.

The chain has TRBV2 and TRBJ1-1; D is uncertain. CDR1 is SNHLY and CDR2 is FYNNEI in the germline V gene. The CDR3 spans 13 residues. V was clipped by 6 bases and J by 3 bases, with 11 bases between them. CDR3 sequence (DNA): TGTGCCAGCAGAGTCCACGGGGACACTGAAGCTTTCTTT. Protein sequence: CASRVHGDTEAFF.

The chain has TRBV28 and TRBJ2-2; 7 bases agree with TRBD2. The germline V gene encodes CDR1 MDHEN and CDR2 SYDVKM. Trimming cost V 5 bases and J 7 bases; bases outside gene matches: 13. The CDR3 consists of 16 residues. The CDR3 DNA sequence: TGTGCCAGCAGTGAACTAAGCGGGGATCGGAGCGGGGAGCTGTTTTTT. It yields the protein CASSELSGDRSGELFF.

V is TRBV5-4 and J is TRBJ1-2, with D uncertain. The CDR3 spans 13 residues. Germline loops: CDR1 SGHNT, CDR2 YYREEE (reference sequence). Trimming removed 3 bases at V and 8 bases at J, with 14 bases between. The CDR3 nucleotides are TGTGCCAGCAGCTCTGGCGGAGCAGAAGGCTACACCTTC. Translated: CASSSGGAEGYTF.

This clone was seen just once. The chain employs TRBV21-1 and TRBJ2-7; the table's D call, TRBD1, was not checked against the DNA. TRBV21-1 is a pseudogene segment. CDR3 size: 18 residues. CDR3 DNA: TGTGCCAGCAGCAAAGACGGTTCTAATGGGACAGGCGTCTACGAGCAGTACGTC. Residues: CASSKDGSNGTGVYEQYV.

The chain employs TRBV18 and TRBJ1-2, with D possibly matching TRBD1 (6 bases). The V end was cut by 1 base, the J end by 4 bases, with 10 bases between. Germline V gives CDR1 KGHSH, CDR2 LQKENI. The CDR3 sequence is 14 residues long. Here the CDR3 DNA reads TGTGCCAGCTCACCACTGAGACAGGTCTATGGCTACACCTTC. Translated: CASSPLRQVYGYTF.

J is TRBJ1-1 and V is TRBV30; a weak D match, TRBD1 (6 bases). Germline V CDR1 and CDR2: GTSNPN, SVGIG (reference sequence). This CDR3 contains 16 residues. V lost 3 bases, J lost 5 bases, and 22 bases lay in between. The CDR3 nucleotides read TGTGCCTGGAGCAACCTCCCTGAGACAGGACGGACTGAAGCTTTCTTT. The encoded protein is CAWSNLPETGRTEAFF.

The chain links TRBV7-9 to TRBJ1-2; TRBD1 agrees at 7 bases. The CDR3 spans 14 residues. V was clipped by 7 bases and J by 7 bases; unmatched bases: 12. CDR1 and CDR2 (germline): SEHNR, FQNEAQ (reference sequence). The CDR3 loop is CASTKTGLGRGYTF. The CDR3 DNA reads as TGTGCCAGCACCAAGACAGGGCTGGGTCGTGGCTACACCTTC.

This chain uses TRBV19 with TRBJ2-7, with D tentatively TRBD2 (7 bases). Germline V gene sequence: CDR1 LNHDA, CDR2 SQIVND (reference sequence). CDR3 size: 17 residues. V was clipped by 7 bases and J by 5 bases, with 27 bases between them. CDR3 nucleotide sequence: TGTGCCAGTACCGACCGGGGGGCTGGGGGACGGGAAGACGAGCAGTACTTC. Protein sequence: CASTDRGAGGREDEQYF.

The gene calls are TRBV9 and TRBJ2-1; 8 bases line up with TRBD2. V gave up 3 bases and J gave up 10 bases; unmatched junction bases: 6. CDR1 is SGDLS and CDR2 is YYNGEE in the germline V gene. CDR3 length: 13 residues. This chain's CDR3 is CASSASGSREQFF. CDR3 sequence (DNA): TGTGCCAGCAGCGCCAGCGGGAGTCGGGAGCAGTTCTTC. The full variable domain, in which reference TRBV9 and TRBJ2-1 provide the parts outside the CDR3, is DSGVTQTPKHLITATGQRVTLRCSPRSGDLSVYWYQQSLDQGLQFLIQYYNGEERAKGNILERFSAQQFPDLHSELNLSSLELGDSALYFCASSASGSREQFFGPGTRLTVL.

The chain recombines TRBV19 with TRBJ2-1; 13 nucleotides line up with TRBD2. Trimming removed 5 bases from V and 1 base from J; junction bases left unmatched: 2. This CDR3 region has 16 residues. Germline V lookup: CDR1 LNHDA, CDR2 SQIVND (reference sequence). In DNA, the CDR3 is TGTGCCAGTAGTTGGGGACTAGCGGGATCCTACAATGAGCAGTTCTTC. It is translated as CASSWGLAGSYNEQFF.

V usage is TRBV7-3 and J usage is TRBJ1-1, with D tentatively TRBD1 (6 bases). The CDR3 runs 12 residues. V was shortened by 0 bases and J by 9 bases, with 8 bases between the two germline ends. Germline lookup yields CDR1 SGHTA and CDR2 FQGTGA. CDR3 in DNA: TGTGCCAGCAGCTTAACCGGGGGGCAAGCTTTCTTT. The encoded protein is CASSLTGGQAFF.

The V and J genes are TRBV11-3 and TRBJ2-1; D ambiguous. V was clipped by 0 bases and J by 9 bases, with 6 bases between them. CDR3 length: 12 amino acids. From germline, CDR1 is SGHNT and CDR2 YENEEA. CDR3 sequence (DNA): TGTGCCAGCAGCTTAGATAGAAGTGAGCAGTTCTTC. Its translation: CASSLDRSEQFF.